The 26 T cell receptor beta chains below come from one sample, sequenced in a study of tumor and adjacent non-tumor tissue in lung cancer. The template was RNA from unsorted bulk tissue. Distant lung tissue was collected more than 3 cm away from the tumor edge. Three rounds of nested PCR, following a modified ARM-PCR protocol, produced the TCRbeta library. TCRdb itself ran the multiplex PCR reads through MiXCR, one entry per CDR3 protein. Among approximately 66,000 distinct CDR3 sequences listed, around two thirds were seen once. The sequencing input was distant non-tumor lung tissue. The receptors stem from a man in his 70s with non-small cell lung cancer.

As to this clonotype: One end of the junction does not line up with germline, which may come from a read error. The chain joins TRBV11-2 to TRBJ2-7; possibly TRBD1 for D (5 bases). Germline V gene sequence: CDR1 SGHAT, CDR2 FQNNGV. This CDR3 region has 17 residues. Here the CDR3 reads CTSSITGRGFWTYEQYF. The CDR3 DNA is TGTACCAGCAGTATCACAGGAAGGGGCTTTTGGACCTACGAGCAGTACTTC.

J is TRBJ2-7 and V is TRBV20-1, with 7 bases that match TRBD2. The CDR3 is 13 amino acids. The V gene's germline CDR1 is DFQATT and CDR2 SNEGSKA (reference sequence). The CDR3 coding sequence is TGCAGCGTAGGGCGGGAGAGCCCGTACGAGCAGTACTTC. It encodes CSVGRESPYEQYF.

A remark on this clonotype: Possible read error: a much larger clone is one base away. The CDR3 ends on some other residue instead of the conserved phenylalanine or tryptophan, so this is likely a read error. V gene TRBV2 combines with J gene TRBJ1-4, with D perhaps matching TRBD1 (5 bases). V gave up 5 bases and J gave up 8 bases, with 9 bases separating them. This CDR3 contains 12 residues. Germline V gene lookup returns CDR1 SNHLY and CDR2 FYNNEI. CDR3 region: CASSLDREKLFY. Here the CDR3 DNA reads TGTGCCAGCAGTCTCGACAGAGAAAAACTGTTTTAT.

About this clonotype: A much more abundant neighbour one base away suggests this may be a read error. The J gene is TRBJ2-5, the V gene TRBV13; possible D gene TRBD1, 5 bases. V was cut by 7 bases and J by 2 bases, with 14 bases left in between. Per the germline V gene, CDR1 is PRHDT and CDR2 is FYEKMQ (reference sequence). The CDR3 has 14 amino acids. CDR3 in DNA: TGTGCCAGCACCCACACAGGTGATCAAGAGACCCAGTACTTC. Protein product: CASTHTGDQETQYF. Full variable domain (outside the CDR3, taken from reference TRBV13 and TRBJ2-5): AAGVIQSPRHLIKEKRETATLKCYPIPRHDTVYWYQQGPGQDPQFLISFYEKMQSDKGSIPDRFSAQQFSDYHSELNMSSLELGDSALYFCASTHTGDQETQYFGPGTRLLVL.

In this sample, this clonotype turned up once. The CDR3 end shows no conserved phenylalanine or tryptophan, and so a read error is likely. The limits of the CDR3 on the DNA are not certain, so only TCRdb's listed CDR3 is given. The rearrangement links TRBV28 to TRBJ2-7; the table's D call, TRBD1, has no DNA check behind it. From its first to its last residue, the CDR3 has 18 amino acids. Germline CDR1 and CDR2: MDHEN and SYDVKM. CDR3 sequence: CASSFQNRGGFFPSEKYY.

Regarding this clonotype: At one of its ends the junction is not consistent with the germline gene, which may arise from a read error. This sequence joins TRBV12-3 or TRBV12-4 and TRBJ2-3; D is tentatively TRBD1 or TRBD2 (6 bases each). The CDR3 length is 13 residues. CDR3: CASSTRGGDTHYF. In DNA, the CDR3 is TGTGCTAGCAGCACCAGGGGCGGGGATACGCACTATTTT.

This clonotype occurred a few times. J is TRBJ2-7 and V is TRBV7-9; D may be TRBD2 (5 bases). This CDR3 has 16 amino acids. Between the trimmed V and J ends, which lost 5 bases and 2 bases, there was a span of 19 bases. Germline V gene data show CDR1 as SEHNR and CDR2 as FQNEAQ (reference sequence). The CDR3 is CASSPTGGLTTYEQYF. The CDR3 coding sequence is TGTGCCAGCAGCCCAACTGGCGGACTGACGACCTACGAGCAGTACTTC.

A remark on this clonotype: An end of the junction does not agree with germline; a read error may underlie this. The chain has TRBV10-2 and TRBJ2-7, with D perhaps matching TRBD1 or TRBD2 (5 bases each). This CDR3 region has 13 residues. Germline lookup yields CDR1 WSHSY and CDR2 SAAADI. The CDR3 loop reads CASSEGEAWELYF. CDR3 bases: TGTGCCAGCAGTGAAGGGGAAGCTTGGGAGCTGTACTTC.

On this clonotype itself: No conserved phenylalanine or tryptophan is present at the end of the CDR3, so a read error is the likely explanation. The V call is TRBV12-3 or TRBV12-4, the J call TRBJ2-5; 10 bases match TRBD2. This CDR3 contains 15 residues. V lost 6 bases and J lost 2; bases outside the gene matches: 6. CDR3: CASSPGLATQETQYY. The CDR3 nucleotides are TGTGCCAGCAGCCCGGGACTAGCGACTCAAGAGACCCAGTACTAC.

The chain combines TRBV5-6 with TRBJ2-7; 10 nucleotides line up with TRBD1. Germline CDR1 is SGHDT and CDR2 is YYEEEE. V was pared by 4 bases and J by 3 bases, with 7 bases of the junction left unmatched. The CDR3 is made up of 15 amino acids. CDR3 bases: TGTGCCAGCAGCATTCTGACAGGGGGCCTCTACGAGCAGTACTTC. This sequence encodes CASSILTGGLYEQYF.

Turning to this clonotype: At one of its ends the junction is not consistent with the germline gene, which may arise from a read error. V and J are TRBV7-8 and TRBJ1-2; possibly TRBD1 for D (5 bases). The CDR3 sequence is 13 residues long. Germline V gives CDR1 SGHVS, CDR2 FQNEAQ. The CDR3 loop reads CASTPLTGDGYIF. CDR3 sequence (DNA): TGTGCCAGTACTCCGCTGACTGGGGACGGCTACATCTTC. The complete variable domain, with remaining parts taken from reference TRBV7-8 and TRBJ1-2, reads GAGVSQSPRYKVAKRGQDVALRCDPISGHVSLFWYQQALGQGPEFLTYFQNEAQLDKSGLPSDRFFAERPEGSVSTLKIQRTQQEDSAVYLCASTPLTGDGYIFGSGTRLTVV.

Remarks on this clonotype: This may arise from a read error, as a much more abundant clone is one base away. The chain combines TRBV14 with TRBJ2-1, with D possibly being TRBD1 (5 bases). V was clipped by 5 bases and J by 3 bases, with 14 bases between them. There are 15 residues in the CDR3. Germline CDR1 is SGHDN and CDR2 is FVKESK. CDR3 loop: CASSTPDSYYNEQFF. The CDR3 DNA is TGTGCCAGCAGCACACCCGACAGCTACTACAATGAGCAGTTCTTC.

Judged by abundance, this clonotype is medium-sized (0.01 to 0.1%). This chain connects TRBV4-1 to TRBJ1-2; D is unresolved. With 2 bases removed from V and 8 bases from J, the gap between germline ends came to 15 bases. Looked up from germline, CDR1 is MGHRA and CDR2 is YSYEKL. The CDR3 is 14 residues long. The CDR3 DNA reads TGCGCCAGCAGCCAACATCGGCCGGGCGGAGGCTACACCTTC. It codes for CASSQHRPGGGYTF.

A word on this clonotype: This CDR3 fails to terminate in the conserved phenylalanine or tryptophan, so it likely reflects a read error. The rearrangement joins TRBV10-3 to TRBJ2-1; D may be TRBD1 (7 bases). The CDR3 extends over 12 amino acids. V was trimmed by 6 bases and J by 12 bases, leaving 15 bases between them. Germline V gene sequence: CDR1 ENHRY, CDR2 SYGVKD. As DNA, the CDR3 is TGTGCCATCAGGCGGGACAGCTTCGGGCAGTTCGTC. Amino acids: CAIRRDSFGQFV.

The rearrangement joins TRBV29-1 to TRBJ2-1, with TRBD1 matching 7 bases. CDR3 size: 13 residues. CDR1 and CDR2 (germline): SQVTM, ANQGSEA. V was clipped by 7 bases and J by 8 bases; unmatched bases: 11. CDR3 sequence: CSGRDRAGDEQFF. The CDR3 coding sequence is TGCAGCGGGCGTGACAGGGCTGGCGATGAGCAGTTCTTC.

With regard to this clonotype: Since the CDR3 does not end with the conserved phenylalanine or tryptophan, this likely comes from a read error. J is TRBJ2-7 and V is TRBV4-1, with D perhaps TRBD1 or TRBD2 (5 bases each). This CDR3 comprises 14 residues. The germline CDR1 and CDR2 sequences are MGHRA and YSYEKL. The CDR3 spells CTSSQEEGLYEQYY. The CDR3, as DNA: TGCACCAGCAGCCAAGAAGAGGGGCTCTACGAGCAGTACTAC.

A word on this clonotype: A read error is possible here, since a much larger clone lies one base away. This chain uses TRBV7-8 with TRBJ2-1; the match to TRBD2 covers 10 bases. The germline CDR1 and CDR2 sequences are SGHVS and FQNEAQ. The CDR3 length is 14 residues. As DNA, the CDR3 is TGTACCAGCAGCTTAACTAGCGGGACCGATGAGCAGTTCTTC. Encoded protein: CTSSLTSGTDEQFF.

Turning to this clonotype: Germline is not matched at one junction end, which may reflect a read error. J is TRBJ2-3 and V is TRBV7-9, with D perhaps matching TRBD1 (6 bases). Germline-derived CDR1 and CDR2 are SEHNR and FQNEAQ (reference sequence). The CDR3 has 15 residues. The CDR3 nucleotides read TGTGCCAGCAGCTTACAGGGGTCTGGCACAGATACGCATTATTTT. Protein: CASSLQGSGTDTHYF.

This clonotype was observed many times. The genes are TRBV20-1 and TRBJ2-3; D is possibly TRBD1 (6 bases). The germline gives CDR1 DFQATT, CDR2 SNEGSKA (reference sequence). V dropped 5 bases and J dropped 5 bases, with 14 bases sitting between them. This CDR3 has 13 amino acids. Here the CDR3 reads CSASTGIEDTQYF. CDR3 nucleotides: TGCAGTGCTTCCACAGGGATTGAAGATACGCAGTATTTT.

The genes are TRBV11-2 and TRBJ2-1, with D perhaps matching TRBD2 (5 bases). Trimming took off 1 base at V and 9 bases at J, with 16 bases between the two ends. The CDR3 has 15 amino acids. Germline V CDR1 and CDR2: SGHAT, FQNNGV. The CDR3, as DNA: TGTGCCAGCAGCTTAGTGGCGGTCTCTAGCAGTGAGCAGTTCTTC. This gives the protein CASSLVAVSSSEQFF.

Concerning this clonotype: A read error may account for a junction end that differs from germline. The gene calls are TRBV29-1 and TRBJ2-5; D remains unclear. The CDR3 sequence is 10 residues long. Germline assignment: CDR1 SQVTM and CDR2 ANQGSEA. The CDR3 protein is CRVAEETQYF. In nucleotides, the CDR3 is TGCAGGGTTGCCGAAGAGACCCAGTACTTC.

In its sample, this clonotype was seen a few times. Written as DNA, the CDR3 is TGTGCCAGCAGCCCGCTTTCCGCGAGCTCTGGAAACACCATATATTTT. This encodes CASSPLSASSGNTIYF. The rearrangement uses TRBV14 and TRBJ1-3; D is unclear. The CDR3 has 16 residues. CDR1 and CDR2 (germline): SGHDN, FVKESK. Trimming left V 4 bases short and J 0 bases short, with 13 bases between.

Notes on this clonotype: A much larger clone sits a single nucleotide away, making a read error possible. V gene TRBV14 combines with J gene TRBJ1-5; D perhaps matches TRBD1 (5 bases). The CDR3 has 14 residues. CDR1 is SGHDN and CDR2 is FVKESK in the germline V gene. In DNA form, the CDR3 reads TGTGTCAGCAGCCAAGATCCAGGGTATCAGCCCCAGCATTTT. Translating it yields CVSSQDPGYQPQHF. The full variable domain, in which reference TRBV14 and TRBJ1-5 provide the parts outside the CDR3, is EAGVTQFPSHSVIEKGQTVTLRCDPISGHDNLYWYRRVMGKEIKFLLHFVKESKQDESGMPNNRFLAERTGGTYSTLKVQPAELEDSGVYFCVSSQDPGYQPQHFGDGTRLSIL.

V usage is TRBV24-1 and J usage is TRBJ2-1, with D unresolved. V lost 11 bases and J 7 bases, leaving 20 bases between the germline ends. The length of the CDR3 is 14 residues. Germline V gives CDR1 KGHDR, CDR2 SFDVKD. CDR3 residues: CAIYDFGRSNEQFF. The DNA of the CDR3 is TGTGCCATCTACGACTTCGGTAGAAGTAATGAGCAGTTCTTC.

As regards this clonotype: Being one base from a much bigger clone, this may be a read error. This chain joins TRBV12-5 and TRBJ2-3, with D perhaps TRBD1 (6 bases). There are 15 residues in the CDR3. Between the trimmed V and J ends, which lost 6 bases and 4 bases, there was a span of 17 bases. The germline CDR1 and CDR2 sequences are LGHNT and FRNRAP. This CDR3 reads CASGRGDKFADTQYF. The DNA for the CDR3 is TGTGCTAGTGGGCGAGGGGACAAATTCGCAGATACGCAGTATTTT.

Concerning this clonotype itself: Being one base from a much bigger clone, this may be a read error. The chain uses TRBV29-1 and TRBJ1-2; 12 nucleotides align to TRBD1. This CDR3 region has 15 residues. The germline V gene encodes CDR1 SQVTM and CDR2 ANQGSEA. The CDR3, as DNA: TGCATCGTTAACCGGGACAGGGGGCGCGGCTATGGCTACACCTTC. It is translated as CIVNRDRGRGYGYTF.